The clone carrying this T cell receptor (beta chain) was found a few times. Its antigen is undetermined. The time point: patch test 3, about 24 weeks after DPC sensitization. Documented treatment: therapeutic diphenylcyclopropenone sensitization with weekly scalp DPC. The record originates from a study of human T cells and chemical hapten exposure. Study at large: Patients, mostly women, had alopecia areata, alopecia totalis or alopecia universalis.

V lost 0 bases and J lost 2, with 11 bases in between. Germline assignment: CDR1 LNHNV and CDR2 YYDKDF (reference sequence). The CDR3 has 15 residues. From the RACE reads, TCRdb called clonotypes with MiXCR, one entry per CDR3 protein. The sample contains over 55,000 distinct CDR3 sequences, approximately 13% of which appear only once. Study-level points and caveats: Among expanded TCRs, significantly more large CDR3 similarity clusters formed than among controls. PT1 expanded TCR counts and patch test score were linked, and their correlation was positive.

The J gene is TRBJ2-7, the V gene TRBV15; no clear D. The source material was whole blood, sampled in connection with sensitization to the hapten diphenylcyclopropenone (DPC). The receptor was isolated from a man between 25 and 39 years old with alopecia areata. Some clones in this sample may be carry-over from other donors' samples. The CDR3 DNA follows: TGTGCCACCAGCAGAGAGAAAGGCAGAACCTACGAGCAGTACTTC. It specifies CATSREKGRTYEQYF.